This T cell receptor beta chain was sequenced in a study of spatial heterogeneity in lung cancer. Study-wide results and caveats: Counts of expanded intratumoral alpha and beta TCRs tracked tumor mutation counts. Alpha chain coverage of tumor T cells was estimated at around 7%, and beta chain coverage at 12% to 15%.

Time point of the sample: sample taken at primary tumor resection. Researchers sequenced whole RNA taken from tumor, nontumor lung or frozen PBMC without sorting. V lost 4 bases to trimming and J lost 1 base, with 7 bases between them. This CDR3 region has 13 residues. Germline values: CDR1 SGHTA, CDR2 FQGNSA. This clonotype was counted ten times or more. What it recognizes is unknown. A distinct unique molecular identifier was carried by each TCR cDNA molecule. TCRdb ran MiXCR on the 5' RACE reads and lists one entry per CDR3 protein. The sample contains 13,000 or so distinct CDR3 sequences, roughly 5.4% of which appear only once.

Here the sequenced sample was lung tumor tissue, taken at surgery. The receptor comes from a female donor with early-stage non-small cell lung cancer. The rearrangement uses TRBV7-2 and TRBJ1-1; no firm D call. CDR3 nucleotide sequence: TGTGCCAGCAGCTCCCCTCCGAACACTGAAGCTTTCTTT. Translated: CASSSPPNTEAFF.